This T cell receptor (beta chain) was recovered during a study of post-analysis software for immune sequencing data. Study-level information: Multiple sclerosis in the patients followed relapsing-remitting, secondary progressive and progressive-relapsing courses. The study's findings and limits: A few TRBV segments appeared more often in patients than in controls, and TRBV5-6, TRBV5-1 and TRBV20-1 were among these. Patients with multiple sclerosis recorded significantly lower normalized Chao1 diversity than controls, the study found.

A note on this clonotype: The antigen is undetermined.

The library was made from cDNA and included unique molecular identifiers. Roughly 500,000 cDNA molecules were obtained per 1 to 10 million input T cells. In TCRdb, the PCR reads were re-called with MiXCR into one record per CDR3 protein. The sample lists roughly 400,000 distinct CDR3 sequences; 30% to 45% were seen once. This CDR3 spans 13 amino acids. Germline CDR1 and CDR2: SGHRS and YFSETQ. V lost 8 bases to trimming and J lost 5 bases, with 16 bases between them. The sample was blood. The rearrangement uses TRBV5-1 and TRBJ1-1; D is unresolved. This clonotype originated in a girl aged 2-15 years with multiple sclerosis. This CDR3 reads CARKDAGKTEAFF. CDR3 coding DNA: TGCGCCAGGAAGGATGCCGGCAAGACTGAAGCTTTCTTT.